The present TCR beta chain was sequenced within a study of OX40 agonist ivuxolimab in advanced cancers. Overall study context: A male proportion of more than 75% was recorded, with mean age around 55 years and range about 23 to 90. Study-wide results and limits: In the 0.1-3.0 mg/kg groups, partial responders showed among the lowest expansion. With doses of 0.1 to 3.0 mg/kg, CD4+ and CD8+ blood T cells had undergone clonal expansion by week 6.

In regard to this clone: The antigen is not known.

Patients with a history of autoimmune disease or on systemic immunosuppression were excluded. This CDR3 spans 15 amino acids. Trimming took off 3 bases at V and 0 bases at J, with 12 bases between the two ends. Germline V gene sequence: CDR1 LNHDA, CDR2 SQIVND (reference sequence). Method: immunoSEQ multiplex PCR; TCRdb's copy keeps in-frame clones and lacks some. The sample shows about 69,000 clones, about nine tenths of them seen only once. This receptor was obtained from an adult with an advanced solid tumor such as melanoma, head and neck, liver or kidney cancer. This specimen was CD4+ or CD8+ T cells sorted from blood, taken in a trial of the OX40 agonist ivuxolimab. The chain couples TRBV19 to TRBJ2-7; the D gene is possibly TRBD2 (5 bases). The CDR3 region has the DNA TGTGCCAGTAGTATTGGACGGGGAGCCTCCTACGAGCAGTACTTC. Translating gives CASSIGRGASYEQYF.